The T cell receptor beta chain under discussion was sequenced for a study of T cell responses to AZD1222 COVID-19 vaccine. Profiling relied on immunoSEQ multiplex PCR, and the TCRdb table lists in-frame clones only, not all of them. Among about 140,000 clones, around 92% were seen once, and the ten largest hold about 12%. As to this clone: The antigen remains undetermined.

Overall study results and limits: The donor group comprised mostly white British people and more females; the analysis possibly underestimated clonal diversity. The span of vaccine-associated CD4 TCRs extended across spike, with dominance at 160-218 and 743-854.

This CDR3 has 16 amino acids. V trimming: 4 bases; J trimming: 7 bases; junction bases outside the gene matches: 13. The germline V gene encodes CDR1 LGHDT and CDR2 YNNKEL (reference sequence). V usage is TRBV3-1 (or the pseudogene TRBV3-2) and J usage is TRBJ2-5; 9 positions agree with TRBD2. This receptor was obtained from an adult who had recovered from COVID-19. Sequences were derived from peripheral blood, sampled after recovery from COVID-19. This chain's CDR3 is CASSRLRASGDSTQYF. Written as DNA, the CDR3 is TGTGCCAGCAGCCGACTAAGGGCTAGCGGGGATTCGACCCAGTACTTC.